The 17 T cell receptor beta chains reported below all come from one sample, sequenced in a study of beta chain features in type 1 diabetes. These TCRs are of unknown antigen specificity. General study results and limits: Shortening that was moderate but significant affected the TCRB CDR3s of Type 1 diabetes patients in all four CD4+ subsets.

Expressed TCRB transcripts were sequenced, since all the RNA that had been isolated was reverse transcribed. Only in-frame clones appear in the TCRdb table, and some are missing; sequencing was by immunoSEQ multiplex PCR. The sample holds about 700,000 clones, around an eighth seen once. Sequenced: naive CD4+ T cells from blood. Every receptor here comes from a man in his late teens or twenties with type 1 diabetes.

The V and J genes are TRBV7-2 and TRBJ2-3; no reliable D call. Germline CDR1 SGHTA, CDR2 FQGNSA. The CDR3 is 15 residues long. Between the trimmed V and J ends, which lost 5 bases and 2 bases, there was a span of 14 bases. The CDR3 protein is CASSARPYLTDTQYF. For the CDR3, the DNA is TGTGCCAGCAGCGCCCGACCCTATCTCACAGATACGCAGTATTTT.

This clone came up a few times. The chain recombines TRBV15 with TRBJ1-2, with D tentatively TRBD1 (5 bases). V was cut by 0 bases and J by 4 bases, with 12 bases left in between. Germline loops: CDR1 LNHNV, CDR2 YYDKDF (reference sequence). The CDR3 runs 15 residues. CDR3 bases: TGTGCCACCAGCAGAGATAGGCAGGGTCTCTATGGCTACACCTTC. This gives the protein CATSRDRQGLYGYTF.

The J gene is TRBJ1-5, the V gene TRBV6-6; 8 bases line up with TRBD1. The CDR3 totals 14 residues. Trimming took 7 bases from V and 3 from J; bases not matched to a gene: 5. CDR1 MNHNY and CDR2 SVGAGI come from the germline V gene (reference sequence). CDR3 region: CASTDRGNNQPQHF. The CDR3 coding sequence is TGTGCCAGCACCGACAGGGGAAACAATCAGCCCCAGCATTTT.

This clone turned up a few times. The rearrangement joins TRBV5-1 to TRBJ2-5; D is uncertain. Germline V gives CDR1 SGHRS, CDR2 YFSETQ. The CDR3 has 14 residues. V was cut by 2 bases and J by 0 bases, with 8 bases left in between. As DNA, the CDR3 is TGCGCCAGCAGCTTAGATGGGGACCAAGAGACCCAGTACTTC. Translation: CASSLDGDQETQYF.

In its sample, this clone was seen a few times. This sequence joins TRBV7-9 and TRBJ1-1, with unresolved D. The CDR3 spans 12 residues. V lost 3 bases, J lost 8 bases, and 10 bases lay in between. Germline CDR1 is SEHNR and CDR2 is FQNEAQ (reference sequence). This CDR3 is CASSFPFGEAFF. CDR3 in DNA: TGTGCCAGCAGCTTTCCCTTCGGGGAAGCTTTCTTT.

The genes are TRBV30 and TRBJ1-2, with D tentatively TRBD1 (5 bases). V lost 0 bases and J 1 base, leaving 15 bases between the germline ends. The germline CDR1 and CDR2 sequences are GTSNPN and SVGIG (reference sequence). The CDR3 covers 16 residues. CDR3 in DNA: TGTGCCTGGAGTGTATTCAATAGGGGCCTTAACTATGGCTACACCTTC. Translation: CAWSVFNRGLNYGYTF.

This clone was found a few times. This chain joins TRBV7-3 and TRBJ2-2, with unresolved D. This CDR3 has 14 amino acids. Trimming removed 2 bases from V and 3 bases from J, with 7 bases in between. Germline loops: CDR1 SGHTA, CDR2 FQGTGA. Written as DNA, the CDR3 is TGTGCCAGCAGCTTATCAGTCTACACCGGGGAGCTGTTTTTT. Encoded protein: CASSLSVYTGELFF.

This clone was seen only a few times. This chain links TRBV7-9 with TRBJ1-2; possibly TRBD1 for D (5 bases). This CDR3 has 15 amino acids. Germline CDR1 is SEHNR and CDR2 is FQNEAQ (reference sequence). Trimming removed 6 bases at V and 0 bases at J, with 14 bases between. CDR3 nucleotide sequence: TGTGCCAGCAGTGGCAGGGCCGGGGCTAACTATGGCTACACCTTC. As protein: CASSGRAGANYGYTF.

CDR3 bases: TGTGCCAGCAGTTTAGGACAGGAAAATTCACCCCTCCACTTT. It codes for CASSLGQENSPLHF. The rearrangement links TRBV27 to TRBJ1-6; TRBD1 aligns across 7 bases. CDR3 length equals 14 residues. CDR1 is MNHEY and CDR2 is SMNVEV in the germline V gene (reference sequence). The junction had 2 bases not matched to a gene; V was cut back by 2 bases and J by 7 bases.

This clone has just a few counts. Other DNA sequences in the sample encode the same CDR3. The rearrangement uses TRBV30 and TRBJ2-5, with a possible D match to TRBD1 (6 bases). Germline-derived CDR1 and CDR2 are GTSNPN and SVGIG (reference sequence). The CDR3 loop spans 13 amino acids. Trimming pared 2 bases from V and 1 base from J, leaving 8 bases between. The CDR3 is CAWSLGGQETQYF. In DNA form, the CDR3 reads TGTGCCTGGAGTCTAGGGGGCCAAGAGACCCAGTACTTC.

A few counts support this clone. CDR3 nucleotide sequence: TGTGCCTGGAGTTTAATAGGGGGGGAGAGGGGAGAGACCCAGTACTTC. As protein: CAWSLIGGERGETQYF. V gene TRBV30 combines with J gene TRBJ2-5, with a possible D match to TRBD2 (7 bases). This CDR3 contains 16 residues. V shed 2 bases and J shed 4 bases, with 20 bases lying between them. Germline CDR1 and CDR2: GTSNPN and SVGIG (reference sequence).

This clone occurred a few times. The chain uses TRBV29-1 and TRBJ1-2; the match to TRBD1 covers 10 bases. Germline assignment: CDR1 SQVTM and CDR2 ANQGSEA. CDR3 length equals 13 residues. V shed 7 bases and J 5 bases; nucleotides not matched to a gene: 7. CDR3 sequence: CSGRDRGGYGYTF. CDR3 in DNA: TGCAGCGGCCGGGACAGGGGTGGGTATGGCTACACCTTC.

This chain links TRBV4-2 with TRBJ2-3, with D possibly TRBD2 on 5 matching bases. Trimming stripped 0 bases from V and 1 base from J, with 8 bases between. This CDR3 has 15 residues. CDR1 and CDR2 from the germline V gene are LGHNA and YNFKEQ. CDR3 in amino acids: CASSQDGGRTDTQYF. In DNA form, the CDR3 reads TGTGCCAGCAGCCAAGACGGAGGCCGCACAGATACGCAGTATTTT.

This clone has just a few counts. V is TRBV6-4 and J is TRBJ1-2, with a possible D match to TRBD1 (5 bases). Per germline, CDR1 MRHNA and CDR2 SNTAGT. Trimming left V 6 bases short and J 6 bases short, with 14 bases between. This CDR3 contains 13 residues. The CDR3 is CASSPAGGDGYTF. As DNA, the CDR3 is TGTGCCAGCAGCCCCGCGGGGGGTGATGGCTACACCTTC.

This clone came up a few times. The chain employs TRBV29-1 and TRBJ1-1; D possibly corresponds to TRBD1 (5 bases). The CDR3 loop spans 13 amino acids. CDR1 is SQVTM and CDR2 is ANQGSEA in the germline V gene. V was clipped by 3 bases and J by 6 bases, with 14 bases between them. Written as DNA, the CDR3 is TGCAGCGTTGAGTGGGGGGAAGGTTCTGAAGCTTTCTTT. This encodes CSVEWGEGSEAFF.

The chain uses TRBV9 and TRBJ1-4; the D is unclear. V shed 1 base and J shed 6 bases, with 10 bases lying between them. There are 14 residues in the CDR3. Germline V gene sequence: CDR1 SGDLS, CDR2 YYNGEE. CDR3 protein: CASSVRSDHEKLFF. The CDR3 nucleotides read TGTGCCAGCAGCGTACGGAGTGACCATGAAAAACTGTTTTTT.

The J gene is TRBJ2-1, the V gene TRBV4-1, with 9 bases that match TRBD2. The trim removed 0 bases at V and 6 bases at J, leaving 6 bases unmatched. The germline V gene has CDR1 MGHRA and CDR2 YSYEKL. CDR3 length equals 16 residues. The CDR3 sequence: CASSQEGGLAGNEQFF. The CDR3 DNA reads TGCGCCAGCAGCCAAGAAGGGGGACTAGCCGGCAATGAGCAGTTCTTC.